Listed below are T cell receptor beta chains from one sample, sequenced in a study of OX40 agonist ivuxolimab in advanced cancers. Measured with immunoSEQ multiplex PCR; TCRdb has only the in-frame clones, and not every one. The sample lists around 51,000 clones, just under 90% occurring once. The sequencing used CD4+ or CD8+ T cells sorted from blood, collected in a trial of the OX40 agonist ivuxolimab. The source of these receptors is an adult with an advanced solid tumor such as melanoma, head and neck, liver or kidney cancer. Each CDR3 is given with its conserved first and last residue. Each record gives: D gene, clone size, J gene, V gene, CDR3 protein, CDR3 DNA. The D gene is left open where the match is weak. Clone size is shown for a subset of rows, as once, few, many or a class of expanded clone.

d_gene: -
abundance: -
j_gene: TRBJ1-2
v_gene: TRBV7-8
CDR3aa: CASSLGGEGGYTF
CDR3nt: TGTGCCAGCAGCTTAGGGGGAGAGGGTGGCTACACCTTC

d_gene: -
abundance: -
j_gene: TRBJ1-1
v_gene: TRBV5-6
CDR3aa: CASSYSGLGPMNTEAFF
CDR3nt: TGTGCCAGCAGCTACTCTGGGTTAGGCCCCATGAACACTGAAGCTTTCTTT

d_gene: TRBD1
abundance: few
j_gene: TRBJ1-6
v_gene: TRBV6-6
CDR3aa: CASAQGVNSPLHF
CDR3nt: TGTGCCAGTGCACAGGGGGTTAATTCACCCCTCCACTTT

d_gene: TRBD2
abundance: -
j_gene: TRBJ2-1
v_gene: TRBV9
CDR3aa: CASSVSGRVTYNEQFF
CDR3nt: TGTGCCAGCAGCGTTAGCGGGAGGGTCACCTACAATGAGCAGTTCTTC

d_gene: -
abundance: -
j_gene: TRBJ2-2
v_gene: TRBV9
CDR3aa: CASSAHGGGELFF
CDR3nt: TGTGCCAGCAGCGCCCACGGAGGGGGGGAGCTGTTTTTT

d_gene: TRBD1
abundance: -
j_gene: TRBJ1-4
v_gene: TRBV7-9
CDR3aa: CASSYSGTGGEKLFF
CDR3nt: TGTGCCAGCAGCTACTCCGGGACAGGGGGCGAAAAACTGTTTTTT

d_gene: -
abundance: -
j_gene: TRBJ2-5
v_gene: TRBV5-1
CDR3aa: CASSLAFQTLPTAVTNTETQYF
CDR3nt: TGCGCCAGCAGCTTGGCTTTCCAAACGCTCCCCACGGCAGTGACGAATACGGAGACCCAGTACTTC

d_gene: TRBD1
abundance: -
j_gene: TRBJ2-2
v_gene: TRBV9
CDR3aa: CASSPRTGGTGELFF
CDR3nt: TGTGCCAGCAGCCCCCGGACAGGGGGAACCGGGGAGCTGTTTTTT

d_gene: TRBD1
abundance: -
j_gene: TRBJ1-5
v_gene: TRBV12-5
CDR3aa: CASGFGTGDQPQHF
CDR3nt: TGTGCTAGTGGTTTCGGGACAGGGGATCAGCCCCAGCATTTT

d_gene: -
abundance: -
j_gene: TRBJ1-2
v_gene: TRBV7-9
CDR3aa: CASSHLQGPPDANYGYTF
CDR3nt: TGTGCCAGCAGTCATTTACAGGGTCCCCCCGACGCTAACTATGGCTACACCTTC

d_gene: TRBD2
abundance: -
j_gene: TRBJ2-1
v_gene: TRBV4-1
CDR3aa: CASSQTSAGGLKNEQFF
CDR3nt: TGCGCCAGCAGTCAAACGTCCGCGGGGGGCCTAAAAAATGAGCAGTTCTTC

d_gene: TRBD2
abundance: -
j_gene: TRBJ2-7
v_gene: TRBV7-8
CDR3aa: CASSLAPWGLAGTSTYEQYF
CDR3nt: TGTGCCAGCAGCTTAGCCCCCTGGGGACTAGCGGGAACATCAACCTACGAGCAGTACTTC

d_gene: -
abundance: once
j_gene: TRBJ1-2
v_gene: TRBV27
CDR3aa: CASSPGGYGYTF
CDR3nt: TGTGCCAGCAGCCCCGGGGGGTATGGCTACACCTTC

d_gene: -
abundance: -
j_gene: TRBJ1-6
v_gene: TRBV4-2
CDR3aa: CASSKPSGVNSPLHF
CDR3nt: TGTGCCAGCAGCAAACCCTCAGGGGTTAATTCACCCCTCCACTTT

d_gene: -
abundance: few
j_gene: TRBJ2-7
v_gene: TRBV5-1
CDR3aa: CASSPSGSEQYF
CDR3nt: TGCGCCAGCAGCCCCAGCGGCTCCGAGCAGTACTTC

d_gene: -
abundance: -
j_gene: TRBJ2-7
v_gene: TRBV9
CDR3aa: CASSVGVVTGLSSYEQYF
CDR3nt: TGTGCCAGCAGCGTAGGGGTCGTGACAGGTTTAAGCTCCTACGAGCAGTACTTC

d_gene: -
abundance: -
j_gene: TRBJ2-3
v_gene: TRBV30
CDR3aa: CAWSILWGILDTQYF
CDR3nt: TGTGCCTGGAGTATTCTATGGGGGATCTTAGATACGCAGTATTTT

d_gene: -
abundance: -
j_gene: TRBJ2-7
v_gene: TRBV4-3
CDR3aa: CASSPSTAAYYEQYF
CDR3nt: TGCGCCAGCAGCCCAAGTACAGCGGCGTACTACGAGCAGTACTTC

d_gene: -
abundance: -
j_gene: TRBJ1-2
v_gene: TRBV6-5
CDR3aa: CASSSLGGYTF
CDR3nt: TGTGCCAGCAGCTCCCTTGGTGGCTACACCTTC

d_gene: -
abundance: -
j_gene: TRBJ2-3
v_gene: TRBV13
CDR3aa: CASSPPTKADTQYF
CDR3nt: TGTGCCAGCAGCCCCCCGACTAAAGCAGATACGCAGTATTTT

d_gene: TRBD1
abundance: -
j_gene: TRBJ2-7
v_gene: TRBV2
CDR3aa: CASSLTGSGAYEQYF
CDR3nt: TGTGCCAGCAGTCTGACAGGGAGTGGGGCCTACGAGCAGTACTTC

d_gene: -
abundance: -
j_gene: TRBJ2-5
v_gene: TRBV4-1
CDR3aa: CASSQDTGTTSETQYF
CDR3nt: TGCGCCAGCAGCCAAGATACAGGGACCACAAGCGAGACCCAGTACTTC

d_gene: TRBD2
abundance: -
j_gene: TRBJ2-7
v_gene: TRBV11-3
CDR3aa: CASSLEAGLSVSEEQYF
CDR3nt: TGTGCCAGCAGCTTAGAGGCGGGACTATCAGTTTCGGAGGAGCAGTACTTC

d_gene: TRBD1
abundance: -
j_gene: TRBJ2-1
v_gene: TRBV5-1
CDR3aa: CASSPSGTGFYEQFF
CDR3nt: TGCGCCAGCAGCCCCTCCGGGACAGGGTTCTATGAGCAGTTCTTC

d_gene: -
abundance: -
j_gene: TRBJ2-3
v_gene: TRBV9
CDR3aa: CASSVGGADTQYF
CDR3nt: TGTGCCAGCAGCGTAGGAGGGGCAGATACGCAGTATTTT

d_gene: -
abundance: -
j_gene: TRBJ2-7
v_gene: TRBV9
CDR3aa: CASSVGGSSYEQYF
CDR3nt: TGTGCCAGCAGCGTAGGAGGGAGCTCCTACGAGCAGTACTTC

d_gene: TRBD1
abundance: -
j_gene: TRBJ1-2
v_gene: TRBV2
CDR3aa: CASILTGGGGYTF
CDR3nt: TGTGCCAGCATCTTAACAGGGGGAGGTGGCTACACCTTC

d_gene: -
abundance: -
j_gene: TRBJ2-2
v_gene: TRBV7-3
CDR3aa: CASSATLLGTGELFF
CDR3nt: TGTGCCAGCAGCGCGACCTTGCTGGGCACCGGGGAGCTGTTTTTT

d_gene: -
abundance: -
j_gene: TRBJ1-1
v_gene: TRBV7-9
CDR3aa: CASSVDNEAFF
CDR3nt: TGTGCCAGCAGCGTAGACAATGAAGCTTTCTTT